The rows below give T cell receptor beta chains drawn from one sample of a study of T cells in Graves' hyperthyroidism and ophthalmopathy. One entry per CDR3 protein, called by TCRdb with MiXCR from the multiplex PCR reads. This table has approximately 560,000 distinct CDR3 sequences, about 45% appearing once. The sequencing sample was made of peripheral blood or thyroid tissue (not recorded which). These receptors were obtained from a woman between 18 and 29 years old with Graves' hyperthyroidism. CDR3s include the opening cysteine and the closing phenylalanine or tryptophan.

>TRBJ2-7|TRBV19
CASRSTSGRAGISEQYF
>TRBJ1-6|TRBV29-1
CSVLDSYNSPLHF
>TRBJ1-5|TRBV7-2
CASSLSDPNQPQHF
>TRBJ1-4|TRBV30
CAWSGLQNEKLFF
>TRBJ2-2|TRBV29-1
CSVEELAGASELFF
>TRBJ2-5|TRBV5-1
CASSLGGPHQETQYF
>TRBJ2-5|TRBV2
CASSEMGGSETQYF
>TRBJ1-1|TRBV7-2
CASSLARVNTEAFF
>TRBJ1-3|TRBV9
CASSGSDGNTIYF
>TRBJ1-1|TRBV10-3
CAISERTGAEAFF
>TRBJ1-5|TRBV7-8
CASSSRTDPNQPQHF
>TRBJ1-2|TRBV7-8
CASSLAQGRANYGYTF
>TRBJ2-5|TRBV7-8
CASIPARAGVETQYF
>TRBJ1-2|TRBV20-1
CSARDGIGDGYGYTF
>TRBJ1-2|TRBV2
CASSEQGTIGGYTF
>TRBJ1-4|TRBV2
CASIEWGEDEKLFF
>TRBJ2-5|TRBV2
CASNPGTATQETQYF
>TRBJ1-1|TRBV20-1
CSAREDLNTEAFF